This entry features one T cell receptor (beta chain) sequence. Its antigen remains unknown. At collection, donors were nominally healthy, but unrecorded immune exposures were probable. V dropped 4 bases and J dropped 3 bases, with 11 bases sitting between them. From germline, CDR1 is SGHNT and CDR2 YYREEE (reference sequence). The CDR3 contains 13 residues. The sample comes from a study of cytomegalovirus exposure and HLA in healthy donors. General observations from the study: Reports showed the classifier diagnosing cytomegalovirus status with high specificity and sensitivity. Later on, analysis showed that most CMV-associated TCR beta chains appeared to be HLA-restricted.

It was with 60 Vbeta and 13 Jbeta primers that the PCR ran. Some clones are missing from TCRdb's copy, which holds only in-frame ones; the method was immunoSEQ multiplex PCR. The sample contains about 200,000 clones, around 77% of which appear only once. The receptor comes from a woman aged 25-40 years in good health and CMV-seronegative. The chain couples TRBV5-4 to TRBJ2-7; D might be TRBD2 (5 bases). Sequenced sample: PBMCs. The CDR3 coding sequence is TGTGCCAGCAGCCACAGAGGGATCTACGAGCAGTACTTC. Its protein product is CASSHRGIYEQYF.